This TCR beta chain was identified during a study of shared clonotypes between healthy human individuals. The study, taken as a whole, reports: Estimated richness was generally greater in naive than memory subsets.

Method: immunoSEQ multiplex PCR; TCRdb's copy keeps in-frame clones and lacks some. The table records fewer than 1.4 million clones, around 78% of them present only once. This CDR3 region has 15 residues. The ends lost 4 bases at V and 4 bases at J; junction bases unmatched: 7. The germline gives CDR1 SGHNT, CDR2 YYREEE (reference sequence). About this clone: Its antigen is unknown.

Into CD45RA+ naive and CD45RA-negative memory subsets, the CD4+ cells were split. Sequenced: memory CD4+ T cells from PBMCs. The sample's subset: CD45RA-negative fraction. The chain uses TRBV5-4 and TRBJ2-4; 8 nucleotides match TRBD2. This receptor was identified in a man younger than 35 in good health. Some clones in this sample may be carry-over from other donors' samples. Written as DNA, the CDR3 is TGTGCCAGCAGCAGCGGGGGTAGCGGTAAAAACATTCAGTACTTC. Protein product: CASSSGGSGKNIQYF.